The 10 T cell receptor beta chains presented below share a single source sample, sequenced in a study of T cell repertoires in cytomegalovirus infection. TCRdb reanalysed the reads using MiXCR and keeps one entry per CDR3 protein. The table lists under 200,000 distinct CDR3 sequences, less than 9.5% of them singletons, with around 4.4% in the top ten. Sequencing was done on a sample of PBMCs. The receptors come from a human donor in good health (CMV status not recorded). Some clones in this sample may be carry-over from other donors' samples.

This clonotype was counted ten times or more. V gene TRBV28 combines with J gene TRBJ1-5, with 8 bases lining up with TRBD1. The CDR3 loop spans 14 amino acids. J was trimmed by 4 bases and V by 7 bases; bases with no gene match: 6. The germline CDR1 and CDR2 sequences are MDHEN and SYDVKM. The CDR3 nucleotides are TGTGCCAGCAACACAGGGGGAAGGAATCAGCCCCAGCATTTT. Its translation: CASNTGGRNQPQHF.

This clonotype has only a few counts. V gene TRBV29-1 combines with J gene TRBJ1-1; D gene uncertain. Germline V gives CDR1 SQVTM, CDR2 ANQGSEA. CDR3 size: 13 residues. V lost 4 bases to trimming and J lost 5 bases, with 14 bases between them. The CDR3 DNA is TGCAGCGTTGTATTTTGGGAGGGTACTGAAGCTTTCTTT. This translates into CSVVFWEGTEAFF. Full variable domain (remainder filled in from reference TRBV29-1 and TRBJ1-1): SAVISQKPSRDICQRGTSLTIQCQVDSQVTMMFWYRQQPGQSLTLIATANQGSEATYESGFVIDKFPISRPNLTFSTLTVSNMSPEDSSIYLCSVVFWEGTEAFFGQGTRLTVV.

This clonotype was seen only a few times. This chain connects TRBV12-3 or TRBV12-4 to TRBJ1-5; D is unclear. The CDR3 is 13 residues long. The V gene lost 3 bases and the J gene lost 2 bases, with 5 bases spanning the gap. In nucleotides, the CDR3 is TGTGCCAGCAGTTTGATGGGCAATCAGCCCCAGCATTTT. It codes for CASSLMGNQPQHF.

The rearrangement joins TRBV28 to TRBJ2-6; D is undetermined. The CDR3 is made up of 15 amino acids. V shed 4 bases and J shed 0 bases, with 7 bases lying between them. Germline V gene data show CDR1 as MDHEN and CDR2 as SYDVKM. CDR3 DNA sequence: TGTGCCAGCAGTTCGCCGGGCTCTGGGGCCAACGTCCTGACTTTC. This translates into CASSSPGSGANVLTF.

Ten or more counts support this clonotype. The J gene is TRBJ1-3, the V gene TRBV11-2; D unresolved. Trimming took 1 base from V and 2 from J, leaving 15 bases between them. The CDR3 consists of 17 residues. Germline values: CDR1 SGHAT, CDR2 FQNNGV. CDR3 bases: TGTGCCAGCAGCTTAGTCCCCACAGCGAACCCTGGAAACACCATATATTTT. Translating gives CASSLVPTANPGNTIYF.

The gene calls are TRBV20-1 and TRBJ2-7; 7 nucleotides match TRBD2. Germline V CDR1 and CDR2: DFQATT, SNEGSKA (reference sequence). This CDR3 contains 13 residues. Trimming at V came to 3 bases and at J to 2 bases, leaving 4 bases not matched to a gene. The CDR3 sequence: CSASSSGPYEQYF. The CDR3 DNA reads TGCAGTGCTAGCTCTAGCGGCCCCTACGAGCAGTACTTC.

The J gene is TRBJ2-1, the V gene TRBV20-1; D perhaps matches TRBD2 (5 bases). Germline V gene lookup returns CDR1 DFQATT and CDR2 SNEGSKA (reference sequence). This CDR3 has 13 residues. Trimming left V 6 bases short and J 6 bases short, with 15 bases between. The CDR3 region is CSADATRANEQFF. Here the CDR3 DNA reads TGCAGTGCCGATGCCACTAGGGCCAATGAGCAGTTCTTC.

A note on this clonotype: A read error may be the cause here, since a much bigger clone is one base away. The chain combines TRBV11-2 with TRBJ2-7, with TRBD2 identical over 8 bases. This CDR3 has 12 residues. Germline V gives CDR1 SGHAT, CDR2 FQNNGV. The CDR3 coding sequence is TGTGCCAGCAGCCAGCAAGCGGGGGAGCGGTACTTC. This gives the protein CASSQQAGERYF. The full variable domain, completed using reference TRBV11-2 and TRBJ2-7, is EAGVAQSPRYKIIEKRQSVAFWCNPISGHATLYWYQQILGQGPKLLIQFQNNGVVDDSQLPKDRFSAERLKGVDSTLKIQPAKLEDSAVYLCASSQQAGERYFGPGTRLTVT.

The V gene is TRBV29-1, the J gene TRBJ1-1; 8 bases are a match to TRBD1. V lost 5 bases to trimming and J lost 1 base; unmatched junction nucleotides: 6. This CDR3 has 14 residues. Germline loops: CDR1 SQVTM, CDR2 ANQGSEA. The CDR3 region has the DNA TGCAGCGTTACATACCAGGGGGCGAACACTGAAGCTTTCTTT. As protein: CSVTYQGANTEAFF.

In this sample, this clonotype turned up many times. The CDR3 protein is CASSLPLPGPEKIGELFF. Here the CDR3 DNA reads TGTGCCAGCAGCTTACCCTTACCGGGACCGGAGAAAATCGGGGAGCTGTTTTTT. The chain employs TRBV11-3 and TRBJ2-2, with D possibly being TRBD1 or TRBD2 (5 bases each). V shed 2 bases and J shed 7 bases, with 23 bases lying between them. The CDR3 is 18 amino acids. The germline V gene has CDR1 SGHNT and CDR2 YENEEA.